A selection of T cell receptor beta chains follows, all from one sample in a study of regulatory T cells in long-lasting Graves disease. TCRdb re-called the multiplex PCR reads with MiXCR, one entry per CDR3 protein. The table includes about 450,000 distinct CDR3 sequences, around 17% detected once. These data are also associated with another study on T cells in Graves' hyperthyroidism and ophthalmopathy.

Source: peripheral blood mononuclear cells (PBMCs), taken at new diagnosis, from a patient treated with antithyroid drugs. The receptors here all came from a woman in her 30s with Graves disease. Both conserved end residues are part of each CDR3. The order of the fields is D gene, V gene, J gene, clone size, CDR3 DNA, CDR3 protein. The D gene is left open where the match is weak. Where a row states a size, it is once, few, many or the class of an expanded clone; other rows omit it.

NA	TRBV10-2	TRBJ1-1	NA	TGCGCCAGCAATCCGGACGGAACTGAAGCTTTCTTT	CASNPDGTEAFF
TRBD1	TRBV20-1	TRBJ1-1	many	TGCAGTGCTGGGACAGGGGACACTGAAGCTTTCTTT	CSAGTGDTEAFF
NA	TRBV10-3	TRBJ1-2	many	TGTGCCATCAGTGAGTCTGCAGGGACGCACTATGGCTACACCTTC	CAISESAGTHYGYTF
NA	TRBV5-4	TRBJ2-1	NA	TGTGCCAGCAGCTTGGGGTCGGCAACCTCCTACAATGAGCAGTTCTTC	CASSLGSATSYNEQFF
NA	TRBV28	TRBJ1-5	many	TGTGCCAGCAGTTTAGTTTCCAATAATCAGCCCCAGCATTTT	CASSLVSNNQPQHF
NA	TRBV28	TRBJ2-4	NA	TGTGCCAGCAGTCCCGCCGCCCTGCGGAGGACGGACATTCAGTACTTC	CASSPAALRRTDIQYF
NA	TRBV7-2	TRBJ1-1	few	TGTGCCGGCAGCTTCTCTCGACGTTCCACTGAAGCTTTCTTT	CAGSFSRRSTEAFF
NA	TRBV5-1	TRBJ2-1	few	TGCGCCAGCAGCTTCCGGACGGCCTACAATGAGCAGTTCTTC	CASSFRTAYNEQFF
NA	TRBV5-5	TRBJ2-7	NA	TGTGCCAGCAGCTTGTTAAGGGACCTCTCCGAGCAGTACTTC	CASSLLRDLSEQYF
TRBD2	TRBV12-3/TRBV12-4	TRBJ2-1	many	TGTGCCAGCAGTACCCCTAGCGGGAGCTCGGACAATGAGCAGTTCTTC	CASSTPSGSSDNEQFF
NA	TRBV3-1	TRBJ2-7	NA	TGTGCCAGCAGCCAAGAGGGCCGTAGCGAGCAGTACTTC	CASSQEGRSEQYF
TRBD2	TRBV6-1	TRBJ2-3	NA	TGTGCCAGCAGTGATGGACTAGCGGGAGTAACAGATACGCAGTATTTT	CASSDGLAGVTDTQYF
NA	TRBV30	TRBJ2-2	many	TGTGCCTGGAGCCTCAACACCGGGGAGCTGTTTTTT	CAWSLNTGELFF
NA	TRBV19	TRBJ2-7	many	TGTGCCAGTAGTAACTCTCTCGCGGAGACCTCCTACGAGCAGTACTTC	CASSNSLAETSYEQYF
NA	TRBV28	TRBJ1-2	many	TGTGCCAGCAGTTTATTACCAGTTAACTATGGCTACACCTTC	CASSLLPVNYGYTF
NA	TRBV18	TRBJ1-4	NA	TGTGCCAGCTCACCACTCGTTTTTGGGCCGTCCTACGGAACTAATGAAAAACTGTTTTTT	CASSPLVFGPSYGTNEKLFF
TRBD2	TRBV10-2	TRBJ2-7	NA	TGCGCCAGCAGTGCCTCCCTCCCCCTTGGCGGGAGGGACCCGCACGAGCAGTACTTC	CASSASLPLGGRDPHEQYF
NA	TRBV12-3/TRBV12-4	TRBJ1-3	NA	TGTGCCAGCAGGAGGACCTCTGGAAACACCATATATTTT	CASRRTSGNTIYF
NA	TRBV7-3	TRBJ1-1	many	TGTGCCAGCAGCTTAATGCGGATGAACACTGAAGCTTTCTTT	CASSLMRMNTEAFF
TRBD2	TRBV29-1	TRBJ2-1	many	TGCAGCGTCCAGAGCAGGGTATCGGGAGGGCCGGGCGATGAGCAGTTCTTC	CSVQSRVSGGPGDEQFF
NA	TRBV11-1	TRBJ2-4	many	TGTGCCAGCAGCCTTAACCGACCCACACAGGGACGCCTAGCCAAAAACATTCAGTACTTC	CASSLNRPTQGRLAKNIQYF
NA	TRBV11-2	TRBJ2-7	many	TGTGCCAGCAGTCTCTCGGCATTATACGAGCAGTACTTC	CASSLSALYEQYF
NA	TRBV2	TRBJ2-7	many	TGTGCCAGCAGCGGGGATAGCTGGCAGGGAGGTTACGAGCAGTACTTC	CASSGDSWQGGYEQYF
NA	TRBV20-1	TRBJ2-3	NA	TGCAGTGCTAGCCCGTCGTACACAGATACGCAGTATTTT	CSASPSYTDTQYF
TRBD2	TRBV20-1	TRBJ2-7	many	TGCAGTGCTAGCAGGACTAGCGGCCCCTACGAGCAGTACTTC	CSASRTSGPYEQYF
TRBD1	TRBV28	TRBJ2-5	many	TGTGCCAGCAGTTTATGGGCCCGGACAGGGAGGCGAGAGACCCAGTACTTC	CASSLWARTGRRETQYF
TRBD1	TRBV6-1	TRBJ2-1	NA	TGTGCCAGCAGCGAGGTCCTAATCCCCAGGACAGGGGGTAATGAGCAGTTCTTC	CASSEVLIPRTGGNEQFF
NA	TRBV2	TRBJ2-5	many	TGTGCCAGCACCATTCGGGGGGCCGAGACCCAGTACTTC	CASTIRGAETQYF
NA	TRBV28	TRBJ1-1	many	TGTGCCAGCAGTTCTAACACGGCTAATATGAACACTGAAGCTTTCTTT	CASSSNTANMNTEAFF
NA	TRBV29-1	TRBJ1-3	NA	TGCAGCGTTGGTACCCGCGGCACCATATATTTT	CSVGTRGTIYF
TRBD2	TRBV12-3/TRBV12-4	TRBJ2-7	many	TGTGCCAGCAGTCCAACGACTAGCGGGGGCTACGAGCAGTACTTC	CASSPTTSGGYEQYF
NA	TRBV29-1	TRBJ1-1	few	TGCAGCACTCCGGCGACAGGGAACACTGAAGCTTTCTTT	CSTPATGNTEAFF
NA	TRBV4-1	TRBJ1-1	many	TGTGCCAGCAGCCAAGATCTTAAAGGGGAAGCTTTCTTT	CASSQDLKGEAFF
TRBD1	TRBV6-1	TRBJ2-5	few	TGTGCCAGCAGAGAAGGACAGGGTTTTCCCCAGTACTTC	CASREGQGFPQYF
TRBD2	TRBV7-9	TRBJ2-1	many	TGTGCCAGCAGCTTAAAGCTAGCGGGATTATACAATGAGCAGTTCTTC	CASSLKLAGLYNEQFF
TRBD1	TRBV7-2	TRBJ2-1	many	TGTGCCAGCAGCTTAAAAGGGGGCGTTTACAATGAGCAGTTCTTC	CASSLKGGVYNEQFF
NA	TRBV29-1	TRBJ1-1	many	TGCAGCGTTTGGGGGGGGAGCACTGAAGCTTTCTTT	CSVWGGSTEAFF
NA	TRBV18	TRBJ2-1	many	TGTGCCAGCTCACCATGGCCAGACTACAATGAGCAGTTCTTC	CASSPWPDYNEQFF
TRBD1	TRBV20-1	TRBJ2-7	NA	TGCAGTGCTACCGGGACAGCTTCCTACGAGCAGTACTTC	CSATGTASYEQYF
TRBD1	TRBV15	TRBJ2-2	once	TGTGCCACCAGCGGAGGGGTCAGGGGGCGTTATCCCGGGGAGCTGTTTTTT	CATSGGVRGRYPGELFF
TRBD2	TRBV7-8	TRBJ2-1	many	TGTGCCAGCAGCCCTACCGATAGCGGGAAAATGGGGAATGAGCAGTTCTTC	CASSPTDSGKMGNEQFF
NA	TRBV20-1	TRBJ2-7	many	TGCAGTGCTAGAGGGCTTGGCGGGGACTACGAGCAGTACTTC	CSARGLGGDYEQYF
TRBD1	TRBV30	TRBJ1-2	many	TGTGCCTGGACAGGGGGCGACTATGGCTACACCTTC	CAWTGGDYGYTF
TRBD2	TRBV27	TRBJ2-5	NA	TGTGCCAGCAGTTTTGATGGGACTAGCGGGAGGGCCTGGTACTTC	CASSFDGTSGRAWYF
NA	TRBV7-9	TRBJ2-7	NA	TGTGCCAGCAGCTTAGGGCTAGCTACAAACGAGCAGTACTTC	CASSLGLATNEQYF
NA	TRBV29-1	TRBJ2-7	few	TGCAGCGTTGAAGGACAGGACTGGCTCGAGCAGTACTTC	CSVEGQDWLEQYF
NA	TRBV13	TRBJ2-2	NA	TGTGCCAGCAGCCCGGACAGCACCGGGGAGCTGTTTTTT	CASSPDSTGELFF
TRBD1	TRBV19	TRBJ2-5	NA	TGTGCCAGCACCGACAGGGGCTGGCTGTGGGAGACCCAGTACTTC	CASTDRGWLWETQYF